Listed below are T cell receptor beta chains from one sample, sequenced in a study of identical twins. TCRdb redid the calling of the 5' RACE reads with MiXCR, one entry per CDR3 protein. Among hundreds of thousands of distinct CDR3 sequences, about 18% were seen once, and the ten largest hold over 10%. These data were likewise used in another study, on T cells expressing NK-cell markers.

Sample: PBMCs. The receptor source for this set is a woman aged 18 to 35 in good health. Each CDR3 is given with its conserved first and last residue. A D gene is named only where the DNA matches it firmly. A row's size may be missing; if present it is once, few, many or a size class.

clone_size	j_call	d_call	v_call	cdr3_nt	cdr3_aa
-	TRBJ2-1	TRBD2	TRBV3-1	TGTGCCAGCAGACATAGCGGGAGTACGGATGAGCAGTTCTTC	CASRHSGSTDEQFF
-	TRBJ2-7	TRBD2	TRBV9	TGTGCCAGCAGCCGGACACTAGCGGTGGACGAGCAGTACTTC	CASSRTLAVDEQYF
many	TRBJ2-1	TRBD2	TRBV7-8	TGTGCCAGCAGCTTAGAGGTAGCGGGGGGTTCTGATGAGCAGTTCTTC	CASSLEVAGGSDEQFF
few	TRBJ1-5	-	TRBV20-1	TGCAGTGCTAGTGAAAGGAGACAGCCCCAGCATTTT	CSASERRQPQHF
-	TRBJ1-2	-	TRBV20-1	TGCAGTGCTCTTCTGGCCGGACTCTCGAATCGGTTTGGCTACACCTTC	CSALLAGLSNRFGYTF
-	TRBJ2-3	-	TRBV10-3	TGTGCCACCCAGAGGGAGCCGGGTTCCGATACGCAGTATTTT	CATQREPGSDTQYF
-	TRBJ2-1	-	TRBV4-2	TGTGCCAGCAGCCAGGACCTGGGGCCCCCTTTAAATGAGCAGTTCTTC	CASSQDLGPPLNEQFF
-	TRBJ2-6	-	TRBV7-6	TGTGCCAGCAGCTTAGGACGACAGTCTGGGGCCAACGTCCTGACTTTC	CASSLGRQSGANVLTF
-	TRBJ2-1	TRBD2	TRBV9	TGTGCCAGCAGCGTAGCACTAGCGGGAGGAGTTAATGAGCAGTTCTTC	CASSVALAGGVNEQFF
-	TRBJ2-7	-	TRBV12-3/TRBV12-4	TGTGCCAGCAGCACGCAGGGAGGCGAGCAGTACTTC	CASSTQGGEQYF
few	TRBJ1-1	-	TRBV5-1	TGCGCCAGCAGCTTGGGGAGGGTTGTAGACACTGAAGCTTTCTTT	CASSLGRVVDTEAFF
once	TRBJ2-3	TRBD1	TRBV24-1	TGTGCCACCAGTGAGCAAGGGACAGGGAGGACGCAGTATTTT	CATSEQGTGRTQYF
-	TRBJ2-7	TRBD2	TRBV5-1	TGCGCCAGCAGCTTGTCGCAGGGAGGGACCCGGGACGAGCAGTACTTC	CASSLSQGGTRDEQYF
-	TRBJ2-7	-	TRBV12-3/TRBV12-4	TGTGCCAGCCGGGACGACTCCTACGAGCAGTACTTC	CASRDDSYEQYF
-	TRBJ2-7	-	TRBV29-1	TGCAGCGTGTCAGGGGAGACCCGCTACGAGCAGTACTTC	CSVSGETRYEQYF
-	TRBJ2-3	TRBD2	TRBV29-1	TGCAGCTCTGGGGAGGGGCCCACAGATACGCAGTATTTT	CSSGEGPTDTQYF
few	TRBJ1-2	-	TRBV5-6	TGTGCCAGCAGCTTGCTGGAGGGGAGACCCAACTATGGCTACACCTTC	CASSLLEGRPNYGYTF
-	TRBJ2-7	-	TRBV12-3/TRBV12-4	TGTGCCAGCAGCCTGCCATCTACTAGGGACGAGCAGTACTTC	CASSLPSTRDEQYF
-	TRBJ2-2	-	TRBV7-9	TGTGCCAGCAGCTCGAGGAAGGAGGAGCTGTTTTTT	CASSSRKEELFF
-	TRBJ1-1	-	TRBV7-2	TGTGCCAGCGGACTTGCTACAGGGTTTGGCACTGAAGCTTTCTTT	CASGLATGFGTEAFF
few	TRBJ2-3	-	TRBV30	TGTGCCTGGAGTGTAGGGCTTAAAAGCACAGATACGCAGTATTTT	CAWSVGLKSTDTQYF
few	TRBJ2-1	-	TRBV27	TGTGCCAGCAGTTCCCCGGGGGAGGCTCACTACAATGAGCAGTTCTTC	CASSSPGEAHYNEQFF
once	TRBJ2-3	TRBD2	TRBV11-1	TGTGCCAGCAGCCCCAACCCTGGGACTAGCGGTCCCTCGAGTACAGATACGCAGTATTTT	CASSPNPGTSGPSSTDTQYF
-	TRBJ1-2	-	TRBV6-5	TGTGCCAGCAGTTACTCGCCCGGGGCTAACTATGGCTACACCTTC	CASSYSPGANYGYTF
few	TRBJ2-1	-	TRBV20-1	TGCAGTGCTAGAGGACTAAATGAGCAGTTCTTC	CSARGLNEQFF
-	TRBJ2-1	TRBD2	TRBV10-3	TGTGCCACCCTCGGGCTAGCGGGGGGTTCCCTCAAATACAATGAGCAGTTCTTC	CATLGLAGGSLKYNEQFF
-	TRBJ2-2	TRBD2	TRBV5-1	TGCGCCAGCAGCTTTGGACTAGCGGATAACACCGGGGAGCTGTTTTTT	CASSFGLADNTGELFF
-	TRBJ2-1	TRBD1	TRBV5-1	TGCGCCAGCAGCGTTGACAGGGCAGGCAGGTTCTTC	CASSVDRAGRFF
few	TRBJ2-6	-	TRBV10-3	TGTGCCATCAGTGAATCTCTATCTGGGGCCAACGTCCTGACTTTC	CAISESLSGANVLTF
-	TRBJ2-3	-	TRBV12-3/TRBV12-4	TGTGCCAGCAGTTTCTCTCTAGGTAGCACAGATACGCAGTATTTT	CASSFSLGSTDTQYF
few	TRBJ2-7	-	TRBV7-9	TGTGCCAGCAGCTGGGACCGGTCGGGCGAGCAGTACTTC	CASSWDRSGEQYF
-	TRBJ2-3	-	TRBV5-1	TGCGCCAGCAGCCGTACCGAATGGGACGGGACGCAGTATTTT	CASSRTEWDGTQYF
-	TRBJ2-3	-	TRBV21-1	TGTGCCAGCAGCCGGGAGGACCCTAGCACAGATACGCAGTATTTT	CASSREDPSTDTQYF
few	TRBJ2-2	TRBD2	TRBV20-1	TGCAGTGGGACCCGGCAGGGAGGGACCGGGGAGCTGTTTTTT	CSGTRQGGTGELFF
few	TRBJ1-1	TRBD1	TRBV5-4	TGTGCCAGCAGCTTCGACAGGGTTGCTGAAGCTTTCTTT	CASSFDRVAEAFF
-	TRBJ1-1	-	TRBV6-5	TGTGCCAGCAGTTACTCGACAGCCACTATGAACACTGAAGCTTTCTTT	CASSYSTATMNTEAFF
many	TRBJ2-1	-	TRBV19	TGTGCCAGTAGTATAGGACTAGTATACTACAATGAGCAGTTCTTC	CASSIGLVYYNEQFF
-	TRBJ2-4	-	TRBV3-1	TGTGCCAGCAGCCAAGAGCACTTATGGAGCAGCATTCAGTACTTC	CASSQEHLWSSIQYF
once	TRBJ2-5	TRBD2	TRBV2	TGTGCCACACCGCGGGGACTAGCAGACCAAGAGACCCAGTACTTC	CATPRGLADQETQYF
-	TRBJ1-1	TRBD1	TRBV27	TGTGCCAGCAGTTTCTTGGTAGGGACAGGGTCAACTGAAGCTTTCTTT	CASSFLVGTGSTEAFF
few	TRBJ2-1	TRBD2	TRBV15	TGTGCCACCAGCAAATCAGGGACGGGAGGTTTCTACAATGAGCAGTTCTTC	CATSKSGTGGFYNEQFF
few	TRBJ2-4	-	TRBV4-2	TGTGCCAGCAGCCAAGAAAAGGGTGCTGGCAAAAACATTCAGTACTTC	CASSQEKGAGKNIQYF
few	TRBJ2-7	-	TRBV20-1	TGCAGTGCTAGGGCTACTAAAAGGGACTGGTCCTACGAGCAGTACTTC	CSARATKRDWSYEQYF
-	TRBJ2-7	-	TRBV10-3	TGTGCCACCCGATGGACAGATGACGAGCAGTACTTC	CATRWTDDEQYF
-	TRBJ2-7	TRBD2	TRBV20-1	TGCAGTGCAGGCATTTGGGCTAGCGGGAGGGGGCTCGAGCAGTACTTC	CSAGIWASGRGLEQYF
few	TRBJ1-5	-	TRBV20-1	TGCAGTGCCACCCAACAGGAAAGTAGCAATCAGCCCCAGCATTTT	CSATQQESSNQPQHF
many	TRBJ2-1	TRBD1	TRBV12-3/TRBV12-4	TGTGCCAGCAGTCCCCTGGACAGGGGCTCCTACAATGAGCAGTTCTTC	CASSPLDRGSYNEQFF
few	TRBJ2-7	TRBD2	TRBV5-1	TGCGCCAGCAGCGGATGGAATGGACTAGCGGGCTTCTACGAGCAGTACTTC	CASSGWNGLAGFYEQYF
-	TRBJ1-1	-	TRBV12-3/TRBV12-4	TGTGCCAGCCGACGGTTCCACACTGAAGCTTTCTTT	CASRRFHTEAFF
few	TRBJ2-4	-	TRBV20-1	TGCAGTGGCAGCCGCCAGGACAGAGACACTCAGTACTTC	CSGSRQDRDTQYF
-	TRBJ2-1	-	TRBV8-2	TGTGCCAGGGGCCCCGGGTTCCTCGGAGGCCTCTACAATGAGCAGTTCTTC	CARGPGFLGGLYNEQFF
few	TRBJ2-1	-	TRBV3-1	TGTGCCAGCAGCTCCGACTCGGTACAGTTCTTC	CASSSDSVQFF
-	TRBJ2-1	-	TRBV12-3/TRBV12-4	TGTGCCAGCAGTTTAGTTGCACATGAGCAGTTCTTC	CASSLVAHEQFF
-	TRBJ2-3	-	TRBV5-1	TGCGCCAGCAGCCGCAGGTCGCACACAGATACGCAGTATTTT	CASSRRSHTDTQYF
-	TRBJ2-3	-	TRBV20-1	TGCAGTGCCCTGGACAGAACGAACACAGATACGCAGTATTTT	CSALDRTNTDTQYF
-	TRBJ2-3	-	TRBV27	TGTGCCAGCAGTTACATGGGGGCTAAGGTGTCGGATACGCAGTATTTT	CASSYMGAKVSDTQYF
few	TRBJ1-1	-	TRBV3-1	TGTGCCAGCAGCCAGGAGAACACTGAAGCTTTCTTT	CASSQENTEAFF